This T cell receptor (beta chain) was captured by sequencing in a study of blood T cell repertoires in COVID-19 (dated by TCRdb to 2020 to 2022). General notes on the study: Collaborator samples came from the United States, Italy and Spain and covered acute and convalescent phases of COVID-19. HLA class I and class II types, where available, came from metadata supplied by the sample provider rather than from assay-based typing. The prospective study material was composed of cDNA or gDNA derived from T cells, B-cell-depleted T cells, or PBMCs. The repertoires were made available in a free public database intended to serve as a resource for research on the immune response to SARS-CoV-2. The samples were drawn from two sources: the first 160 participants of the ongoing ImmuneRACE study, and approximately 1,300 subjects contributed by 6 global collaborators. Subjects who had been exposed to COVID-19, were actively infected with it, or had recovered from it provided the deeply sampled blood TCRbeta repertoires that made up the dataset. Sample metadata almost always included a de-identified subject ID, COVID-19 status, age in years and sex.

The immunoSEQ Assay, a bias-controlled multiplex PCR, was used to amplify TCRbeta CDR3 regions from genomic DNA. Regarding the original processing steps: The number of nucleated cells in each sample was estimated by amplification of reference gene primers within the assay. Sequence reads were collapsed and filtered to measure the absolute abundance of every unique TCRbeta CDR3 rearrangement. For each sample, productive Simpson clonality was calculated as the square root of Simpson's diversity index over productive rearrangements. What TCRdb holds here is the immuneACCESS table cut down to in-frame rearrangements. Part of the clones is not present; checked against another copy, under half of the missing clones reflect an unresolved V gene, and the others are unexplained. V, J and clone size reflect that table, while D and trimming were determined from the DNA. Present in this sample are around 310,000 clones, nearly 90% of which were seen just once. Roughly 10% of the sample lies in the top ten.

What the research found in general, with its limitations: The amount of clinical and demographic metadata varied by source and participant and was provided uncurated.

Participants in the prospective study were enrolled through a virtual design, were aged roughly 18 to 100 years, and lived in some 24 United States geographic areas. In the prospective study, cohorts were assigned on the basis of participant-reported clinical history obtained from a screening survey and a study questionnaire. For ImmuneRACE Cohort 3, a participant was defined as recovered based on two consecutive negative NP/OP PCR tests, clearance by a healthcare professional, or resolution of symptoms. Mobile phlebotomists in the prospective study collected whole blood, serum and a nasopharyngeal or oropharyngeal swab from every participant. Participants in the prospective study had the option to provide additional blood draws and questionnaires over an approximately two-month period. Before DNA extraction, blood samples from the prospective study were shipped at room temperature or frozen. Remarks on this clone: Its antigen has not been determined. There are no base qualities to consult, and no much larger clone falls within one base.

This TCR was sampled from a woman aged 25 to 39 who had recovered from COVID-19. The sequenced sample consisted of PBMCs or T cells enriched from blood (not recorded which).

The CDR3 protein: CASTKGQGDNSPLHF. Read as DNA, the sequence is TGTGCCAGCACCAAGGGACAGGGGGATAATTCACCCCTCCACTTT. The sequence joins TRBV7-9 to TRBJ1-6; 11 central bases correspond to TRBD1. The junction shows trimming of 7 bases on V and 5 bases on J, and the gene matches do not reach 4 bases of it. Taken from cysteine to phenylalanine, the CDR3 has 15 residues. Of the read, only the CDR3 DNA is kept; its 45 bases are in frame from base 1. Per the germline V gene (reference sequence), SEHNR is the CDR1 and FQNEAQ is the CDR2.